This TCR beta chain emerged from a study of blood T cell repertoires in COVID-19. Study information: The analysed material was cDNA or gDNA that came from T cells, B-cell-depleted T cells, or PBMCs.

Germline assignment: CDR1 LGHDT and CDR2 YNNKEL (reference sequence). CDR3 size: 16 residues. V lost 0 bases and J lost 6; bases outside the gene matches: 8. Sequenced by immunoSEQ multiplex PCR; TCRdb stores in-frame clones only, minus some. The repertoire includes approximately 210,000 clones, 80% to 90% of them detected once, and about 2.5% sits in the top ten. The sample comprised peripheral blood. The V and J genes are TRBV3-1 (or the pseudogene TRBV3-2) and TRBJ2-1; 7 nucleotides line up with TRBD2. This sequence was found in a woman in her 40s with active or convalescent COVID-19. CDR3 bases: TGTGCCAGCAGCCAAGATCGAGTGGGAGGGCTCAATGAGCAGTTCTTC. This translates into CASSQDRVGGLNEQFF.